The 19 T cell receptor beta chains listed next were all sequenced from one sample in a study of early T cells in non-severe SARS-CoV-2 infection. One entry per CDR3 protein, called by TCRdb with MiXCR from the 5' RACE reads. The repertoire includes around 78,000 distinct CDR3 sequences, roughly a tenth of them detected once, and approximately 8% sits in the top ten. The sequencing used whole blood, collected at baseline. The receptors here all came from an adult who was a healthcare worker with PCR-confirmed SARS-CoV-2 infection or an uninfected control (not recorded which).

The CDR3 region has the DNA TGCAGTGCTGCCCCGACAGTTTACAATGAGCAGTTCTTC. It specifies CSAAPTVYNEQFF. The gene calls are TRBV20-1 and TRBJ2-1, with D possibly being TRBD1 (5 bases). Trimming removed 5 bases from V and 4 bases from J, with 12 bases in between. The CDR3 is 13 residues long. CDR1 DFQATT and CDR2 SNEGSKA come from the germline V gene (reference sequence).

This clonotype was counted at least ten times. In nucleotides, the CDR3 is TGTGCCATCGGGGACAGGGGGTCGATCGGGGAGCTGTTTTTT. Translated, it gives CAIGDRGSIGELFF. The genes are TRBV10-3 and TRBJ2-2; 11 nucleotides line up with TRBD1. V dropped 8 bases and J dropped 7; count of bases not matched to a gene: 6. The CDR3 has 14 amino acids. CDR1 ENHRY and CDR2 SYGVKD come from the germline V gene.

Ten or more counts support this clonotype. The chain recombines TRBV7-3 with TRBJ2-6; maybe TRBD1 (7 bases). V lost 5 bases and J 0 bases, leaving 17 bases between the germline ends. This CDR3 is 18 amino acids long. Germline V gene sequence: CDR1 SGHTA, CDR2 FQGTGA. CDR3 DNA: TGTGCCAGCAGCATGCCTCTTCAGGGGGGCTCTGGGGCCAACGTCCTGACTTTC. Translating it yields CASSMPLQGGSGANVLTF.

This clonotype was counted ten times or more. The J gene is TRBJ2-2, the V gene TRBV12-3 or TRBV12-4; D assignment may be TRBD1 or TRBD2 (5 bases each). Trimming pared 6 bases from V and 6 bases from J, leaving 17 bases between. CDR3 length: 15 amino acids. The CDR3 loop is CASSPGIMGPGELFF. CDR3 DNA sequence: TGTGCCAGCAGCCCGGGAATAATGGGGCCCGGGGAGCTGTTTTTT.

This clonotype was observed a handful of times. This chain uses TRBV12-5 with TRBJ1-1, with D possibly matching TRBD1 (5 bases). The V end lost 5 bases, the J end lost 7 bases, and 8 bases lay between the germline ends. Germline values: CDR1 LGHNT, CDR2 FRNRAP. This CDR3 region has 11 residues. The CDR3 nucleotides read TGTGCTAGTGGTCTAGACAGTGAAGCTTTCTTT. This sequence encodes CASGLDSEAFF. The full variable domain, with the rest looked up from reference TRBV12-5 and TRBJ1-1, is DARVTQTPRHKVTEMGQEVTMRCQPILGHNTVFWYRQTMMQGLELLAYFRNRAPLDDSGMPKDRFSAEMPDATLATLKIQPSEPRDSAVYFCASGLDSEAFFGQGTRLTVV.

This clonotype turned up a few times. This chain links TRBV12-3 or TRBV12-4 with TRBJ1-3; D remains unclear. The CDR3 runs 15 residues. The V and J ends lost 7 bases and 0 bases respectively, with 13 bases between them. The CDR3 protein is CASTPLMSSGNTIYF. The CDR3 DNA sequence: TGTGCCAGCACTCCCCTCATGAGCTCTGGAAACACCATATATTTT.

A few counts support this clonotype. The J gene is TRBJ1-2, the V gene TRBV30; D perhaps matches TRBD1 (5 bases). The CDR3 totals 14 residues. V shed 3 bases and J shed 8 bases, with 19 bases lying between them. The germline gives CDR1 GTSNPN, CDR2 SVGIG (reference sequence). CDR3 sequence reads: CAWSDPSGVGGYTF. The CDR3 DNA is TGTGCCTGGAGCGACCCCTCGGGGGTCGGAGGCTACACCTTC.

This chain links TRBV11-2 with TRBJ2-1; TRBD2 matches at 11 bases. The CDR3 spans 15 residues. V trimming: 5 bases; J trimming: 8 bases; junction bases outside the gene matches: 8. Germline loops: CDR1 SGHAT, CDR2 FQNNGV. CDR3 DNA sequence: TGTGCCAGCAGCGCTACTAGCGGGGGAATCGATGAGCAGTTCTTC. It translates to CASSATSGGIDEQFF.

The gene calls are TRBV6-5 and TRBJ2-3, with TRBD2 matching 7 bases. The germline gives CDR1 MNHEY, CDR2 SVGAGI. This CDR3 is built from 16 residues. Trimming took 5 bases from V and 3 from J; bases not matched to a gene: 11. CDR3 sequence: CASSRTGGRLTDTQYF. The CDR3 bases are TGTGCCAGCAGTCGTACGGGGGGAAGGCTTACAGATACGCAGTATTTT.

This clonotype was recorded at least ten times. The rearrangement joins TRBV11-2 to TRBJ2-3; D unclear. The CDR3 runs 17 residues. Trimming pared 0 bases from V and 1 base from J, leaving 14 bases between. Germline-derived CDR1 and CDR2 are SGHAT and FQNNGV. The CDR3 is CASSLDRRLGRTDTQYF. CDR3 in DNA: TGTGCCAGCAGCTTAGACCGAAGACTCGGACGCACAGATACGCAGTATTTT.

The V gene is TRBV7-2, the J gene TRBJ2-3; possibly TRBD2 for D (6 bases). The V gene's germline CDR1 is SGHTA and CDR2 FQGNSA. CDR3 length: 13 amino acids. Trimming removed 5 bases at V and 4 bases at J, with 10 bases between. The chain's CDR3 is CASSPGTPDTQYF. CDR3 DNA sequence: TGTGCCAGCAGCCCCGGGACTCCAGATACGCAGTATTTT. Using reference TRBV7-2 and TRBJ2-3 for the parts outside the CDR3, the full variable domain is GAGVSQSPSNKVTEKGKDVELRCDPISGHTALYWYRQSLGQGLEFLIYFQGNSAPDKSGLPSDRFSAERTGGSVSTLTIQRTQQEDSAVYLCASSPGTPDTQYFGPGTRLTVL.

In its sample, this clonotype was seen a few times. The chain employs TRBV4-3 and TRBJ2-3, with 7 bases that match TRBD1. The CDR3 consists of 15 residues. Germline values: CDR1 LGHNA, CDR2 YSLEER. V lost 0 bases, J lost 6 bases, and 6 bases stayed unmatched. The CDR3 DNA sequence: TGCGCCAGCAGCCAAGATCAGGACAGGATCGATACGCAGTATTTT. Its protein product is CASSQDQDRIDTQYF.

V and J are TRBV20-1 and TRBJ2-3, with unresolved D. Looked up from germline, CDR1 is DFQATT and CDR2 is SNEGSKA (reference sequence). This CDR3 is 14 amino acids long. Trimming pared 0 bases from V and 2 bases from J, leaving 9 bases between. Here the CDR3 reads CSAREGLYTDTQYF. The CDR3 coding sequence is TGCAGTGCTAGAGAAGGGCTATACACAGATACGCAGTATTTT.

This clonotype was seen ten or more times. This rearrangement joins TRBV7-9 to TRBJ1-6; TRBD1 aligns across 7 bases. CDR1 and CDR2 from the germline V gene are SEHNR and FQNEAQ (reference sequence). J was trimmed by 2 bases and V by 4 bases; bases with no gene match: 2. This CDR3 is 15 amino acids long. The CDR3 DNA is TGTGCCAGCAGCTCGGGACAGACCTATAATTCACCCCTCCACTTT. As protein: CASSSGQTYNSPLHF.

This clonotype was seen ten or more times. This sequence joins TRBV6-2 or TRBV6-3 and TRBJ1-1; D perhaps matches TRBD1 (5 bases). The CDR3 contains 16 residues. V was cut by 3 bases and J by 0 bases, with 14 bases left in between. Germline V gene data show CDR1 as MNHEY and CDR2 as SVGEGT. This CDR3 reads CASSYPSGILNTEAFF. The CDR3 DNA reads as TGTGCCAGCAGTTATCCTTCAGGGATTTTGAACACTGAAGCTTTCTTT.

This clonotype has at least ten counts. The V call is TRBV7-3, the J call TRBJ1-2; the D gene is possibly TRBD1 (5 bases). Trimming removed 5 bases from V and 3 bases from J, with 16 bases in between. This CDR3 spans 15 amino acids. Germline V gene sequence: CDR1 SGHTA, CDR2 FQGTGA. The CDR3 coding sequence is TGTGCCAGCAGCCCCCGAGGGACGGGAGACTATGGCTACACCTTC. It codes for CASSPRGTGDYGYTF.

CDR3 DNA: TGCAGCGTGGCCGACGGGTACTACACTGAAGCTTTCTTT. Amino acid sequence: CSVADGYYTEAFF. The chain carries TRBV29-1 and TRBJ1-1; D is unresolved. V lost 6 bases and J lost 3, with 14 bases in between. CDR1 SQVTM and CDR2 ANQGSEA come from the germline V gene. There are 13 residues in the CDR3. Full variable domain (rest looked up from reference TRBV29-1 and TRBJ1-1): SAVISQKPSRDICQRGTSLTIQCQVDSQVTMMFWYRQQPGQSLTLIATANQGSEATYESGFVIDKFPISRPNLTFSTLTVSNMSPEDSSIYLCSVADGYYTEAFFGQGTRLTVV.

This clonotype was counted ten times or more. The chain couples TRBV19 to TRBJ1-1, with TRBD1 matching over 7 bases. The CDR3 runs to 13 residues. The germline CDR1 and CDR2 sequences are LNHDA and SQIVND (reference sequence). V was pared by 10 bases and J by 5 bases, with 10 bases of the junction left unmatched. The CDR3 reads CATRGGGATEAFF. The CDR3 bases are TGTGCCACCCGAGGAGGGGGCGCGACTGAAGCTTTCTTT.

The chain employs TRBV6-2 or TRBV6-3 and TRBJ2-6; D not certain. This CDR3 is 14 amino acids long. Germline V gene data show CDR1 as MNHEY and CDR2 as SVGEGT. The V and J ends lost 6 bases and 0 bases respectively, with 6 bases between them. The CDR3 loop is CASSWFSGANVLTF. The CDR3 DNA is TGTGCCAGCAGCTGGTTCTCTGGGGCCAACGTCCTGACTTTC.